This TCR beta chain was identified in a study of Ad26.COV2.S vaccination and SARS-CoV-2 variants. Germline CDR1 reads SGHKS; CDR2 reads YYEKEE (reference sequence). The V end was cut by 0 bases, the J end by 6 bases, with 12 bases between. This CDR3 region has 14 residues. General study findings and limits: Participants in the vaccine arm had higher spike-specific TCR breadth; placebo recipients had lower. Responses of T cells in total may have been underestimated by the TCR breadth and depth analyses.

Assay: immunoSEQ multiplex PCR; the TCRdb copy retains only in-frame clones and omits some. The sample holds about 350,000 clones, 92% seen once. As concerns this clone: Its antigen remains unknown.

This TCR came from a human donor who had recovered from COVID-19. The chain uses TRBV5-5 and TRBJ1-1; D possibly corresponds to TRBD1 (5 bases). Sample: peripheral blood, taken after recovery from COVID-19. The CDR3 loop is CASSLEQVLSEAFF. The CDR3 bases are TGTGCCAGCAGCTTGGAACAGGTCTTATCTGAAGCTTTCTTT.